These T cell receptor beta chains were read from a single sample in a study of blood T cell repertoires in COVID-19. Assay: immunoSEQ multiplex PCR; the TCRdb copy retains only in-frame clones and omits some. The profile shows 190,000 or so clones, under 80% of them singletons. The sample consisted of peripheral blood. The receptors were sampled from a man aged 50-60 years who had recovered from COVID-19. The CDR3 runs from the conserved cysteine through the conserved F or W. A D gene is named only where the DNA matches it firmly. Clone sizes are given selectively: once, few, many, or a class where the clone is expanded.

V	J	D	size	DNA	CDR3
TRBV25-1	TRBJ2-2	TRBD1	few	TGTGCCAGCAGAGGACAGGGTGGTAACACCGGGGAGCTGTTTTTT	CASRGQGGNTGELFF
TRBV28	TRBJ2-7	TRBD2	NA	TGTGCCAGCCACAAGACTAGCGGGAGCTCCTACGAGCAGTACTTC	CASHKTSGSSYEQYF
TRBV6-1	TRBJ2-3	TRBD1	NA	TGTGCCAGCAGTGAAGGGACAGGGGACACAGATACGCAGTATTTT	CASSEGTGDTDTQYF
TRBV7-2	TRBJ2-3	TRBD2	many	TGTGCCAGCAGCCCTGGACTAGCGGGAGACACAGATACGCAGTATTTT	CASSPGLAGDTDTQYF
TRBV5-5	TRBJ1-4	NA	NA	TGTGCCAGCAGCTTGTTGGGTGACGGGGAAAAACTGTTTTTT	CASSLLGDGEKLFF
TRBV29-1	TRBJ2-5	TRBD1	NA	TGCAGCGCAAGGACAGGGGGGGAAGAGACCCAGTACTTC	CSARTGGEETQYF
TRBV11-3	TRBJ2-3	NA	NA	TGTGCCAGCAGCTCCGGGATAGCCGCAGATACGCAGTATTTT	CASSSGIAADTQYF
TRBV5-1	TRBJ2-7	TRBD2	NA	TGCGCCAGCAGTCCCATAGCGGGAGAGTTGGGGCAGTACTTC	CASSPIAGELGQYF
TRBV3-1/TRBV3-2	TRBJ2-3	TRBD2	NA	TGTGCCAGCAGCCAAGGGACTAGCGGGAGCCCAGATACGCAGTATTTT	CASSQGTSGSPDTQYF
TRBV11-2	TRBJ2-7	TRBD1	NA	TGTGCCAGCAGCTTAGATAGGACAGGTGTCTACGAGCAGTACTTC	CASSLDRTGVYEQYF
TRBV5-1	TRBJ2-4	NA	NA	TGCGCCAGCAGTTACGGGGTAGTAAACATTCAGTACTTC	CASSYGVVNIQYF
TRBV7-2	TRBJ2-1	NA	once	TGTGCCAGCAGCTTAGATCCCGGGTCCTACAATGAGCAGTTCTTC	CASSLDPGSYNEQFF
TRBV5-1	TRBJ2-1	TRBD2	once	TGCGCCAGCAGCTCCCAAGACGGGAGGGCCGTTGATGAGCAGTTCTTC	CASSSQDGRAVDEQFF
TRBV19	TRBJ1-1	NA	NA	TGTGCCAGTAGTACTTTCAGGGAAGGTGAAGCTTTCTTT	CASSTFREGEAFF
TRBV27	TRBJ1-5	NA	NA	TGTGCCAGCAGTTTAAATATGGTAGCCAGAGTCAGTCAGCCCCAGCATTTT	CASSLNMVARVSQPQHF
TRBV2	TRBJ1-5	NA	NA	TGTGCCAGCAGTCTAGGAAATCAGCCCCAGCATTTT	CASSLGNQPQHF
TRBV28	TRBJ2-5	NA	few	TGTGCCAGCAGGGTTAAGTCGGACTCGCCCCTTTGGACCCAGTACTTC	CASRVKSDSPLWTQYF
TRBV18	TRBJ2-1	TRBD2	NA	TGTGCCAGCTCACCCACGGCGGGAGGGGCCTACAATGAGCAGTTCTTC	CASSPTAGGAYNEQFF
TRBV29-1	TRBJ2-7	TRBD2	NA	TGCAGCGCCTCCCCGGGGGGGGCCTACGAGCAGTACTTC	CSASPGGAYEQYF
TRBV19	TRBJ2-2	NA	NA	TGTGCCAGTAGTATTGTGCAGGGTATCACCGGGGAGCTGTTTTTT	CASSIVQGITGELFF
TRBV5-1	TRBJ1-2	TRBD1	NA	TGCGCCAGCAGCTTGGGACAGGGAGTTGGCTACACCTTC	CASSLGQGVGYTF
TRBV24-1	TRBJ2-7	NA	NA	TGTGCCTCTCAGGGTAGCGGAGAAGAGCAGTACTTC	CASQGSGEEQYF
TRBV19	TRBJ2-1	TRBD1	NA	TGTGCCAGTAAGGCACCATATTTTCAGGGGGTCTCCTACAATGAGCAGTTCTTC	CASKAPYFQGVSYNEQFF
TRBV7-3	TRBJ2-3	TRBD2	NA	TGTGCCAGCAGCTTAGGAGGACTAGCGGGACACACAGATACGCAGTATTTT	CASSLGGLAGHTDTQYF
TRBV27	TRBJ2-7	TRBD1	NA	TGTGCCAGCAGTTTAGACTCGGGGACAGAAGCCGAAACGGACTACGAGCAGTACTTC	CASSLDSGTEAETDYEQYF
TRBV7-9	TRBJ1-2	NA	NA	TGTGCCAGCAGCCGAACGGCAGGAATCTATGGCTACACCTTC	CASSRTAGIYGYTF
TRBV5-5	TRBJ2-3	TRBD2	NA	TGTGCCAGCAGCCCTAGCGGGAAAAGAACAGATACGCAGTATTTT	CASSPSGKRTDTQYF
TRBV6-6	TRBJ1-4	NA	NA	TGTGCCACCACCCGTGTAGGGGGGGATGAAAAACTGTTTTTT	CATTRVGGDEKLFF
TRBV14	TRBJ2-3	NA	NA	TGTGCCAGCAGCCAAGATATCACAGATACGCAGTATTTT	CASSQDITDTQYF
TRBV28	TRBJ2-4	TRBD1	few	TGTGCCAGCAGTCCGAGAGGACAGGGGATTGTATTAGCCAAAAACATTCAGTACTTC	CASSPRGQGIVLAKNIQYF
TRBV27	TRBJ1-5	NA	NA	TGTGCCAGCAGTAGACTCCGGGACATAGATCAGCCCCAGCATTTT	CASSRLRDIDQPQHF
TRBV3-1/TRBV3-2	TRBJ2-7	NA	NA	TGTGCCAGCAGCCCGGGGATGACCTACGAGCAGTACTTC	CASSPGMTYEQYF
TRBV6-5	TRBJ1-5	TRBD1	NA	TGTGCCAGCAGTTCAACAGGGGACGACAATCAGCCCCAGCATTTT	CASSSTGDDNQPQHF
TRBV5-4	TRBJ2-1	NA	NA	TGTGCCAGCAGTCTCCCACAGGGTCGAAGGACCAATGAGCAGTTCTTC	CASSLPQGRRTNEQFF
TRBV11-3	TRBJ2-2	NA	NA	TGTGCCAGCTCCCGGCGGTATGCCGGGGAGCTGTTTTTT	CASSRRYAGELFF
TRBV18	TRBJ1-3	NA	NA	TGTGCCAGCTCAAACGCGGGATTCGGCTCTGGAAACACCATATATTTT	CASSNAGFGSGNTIYF
TRBV7-2	TRBJ2-1	TRBD2	NA	TGTGCCAGCAGCCGGACACTAGCGGGCTCTGAGCAGTTCTTC	CASSRTLAGSEQFF
TRBV28	TRBJ1-2	TRBD1	NA	TGTGCCAGTCGGACAGGGAGCCCAGCTAACTATGGCTACACCTTC	CASRTGSPANYGYTF
TRBV19	TRBJ1-5	NA	few	TGTGCCAGTAGTATCCAAGCGGGGGATCCCCGGGGTCAGCCCCAGCATTTT	CASSIQAGDPRGQPQHF
TRBV30	TRBJ1-5	TRBD1	NA	TGTGCCTGGAGTGCAGGGGGAGGACAGCCCCAGCATTTT	CAWSAGGGQPQHF
TRBV29-1	TRBJ2-2	TRBD1	NA	TGCAGCGTTGACGGACAGGGTTCCGGGGAGCTGTTTTTT	CSVDGQGSGELFF
TRBV15	TRBJ1-5	TRBD1	NA	TGTGCCACGGGGACAGATCGCAATCAGCCCCAGCATTTT	CATGTDRNQPQHF